The rows below give T cell receptor beta chains drawn from one sample of a study of STAT3 mutations in large granular lymphocyte leukemia. Here immunoSEQ multiplex PCR was the method, and the copy in TCRdb shows in-frame clones only, minus some. The sample carries approximately 13,000 clones, 65% to 85% recorded once. The source material was peripheral blood mononuclear cells. These TCRs come from a man aged 60 to 69 with T-cell large granular lymphocyte leukemia. Some clones in this sample may be carry-over from other donors' samples. CDR3s include the opening cysteine and the closing phenylalanine or tryptophan. A D gene is named only where the DNA matches it firmly. Rows give clone size only sometimes, using once, few, many, or a class for an expanded clone.

clone_size: NA
v_call: TRBV30
d_call: NA
j_call: TRBJ2-2
cdr3_aa: CARDVRGLTGELFF
cdr3_nt: TGTGCCCGGGACGTGCGTGGGTTGACCGGGGAGCTGTTTTTT

clone_size: medium-sized
v_call: TRBV5-1
d_call: TRBD1
j_call: TRBJ1-6
cdr3_aa: CASSPQGSSYNSPLHF
cdr3_nt: TGCGCCAGCAGCCCACAGGGGAGCTCCTATAATTCACCCCTCCACTTT

clone_size: NA
v_call: TRBV4-2
d_call: NA
j_call: TRBJ2-7
cdr3_aa: CASSRGRENAYEQYF
cdr3_nt: TGTGCCAGCAGCCGGGGGCGGGAGAACGCCTACGAGCAGTACTTC

clone_size: NA
v_call: TRBV9
d_call: TRBD1
j_call: TRBJ2-1
cdr3_aa: CASSVDRVSRWNEQFF
cdr3_nt: TGTGCCAGCAGCGTGGACAGGGTGAGTCGTTGGAATGAGCAGTTCTTC

clone_size: NA
v_call: TRBV18
d_call: NA
j_call: TRBJ1-4
cdr3_aa: CASSPSYRATNEKLFF
cdr3_nt: TGTGCCAGCTCACCCTCTTACAGAGCTACTAATGAAAAACTGTTTTTT

clone_size: NA
v_call: TRBV7-2
d_call: NA
j_call: TRBJ2-5
cdr3_aa: CASSFDRFSETQYF
cdr3_nt: TGTGCCAGCAGCTTCGACAGGTTTAGCGAGACCCAGTACTTC

clone_size: NA
v_call: TRBV13
d_call: TRBD2
j_call: TRBJ2-7
cdr3_aa: CASSLDRAGGREARYEQYF
cdr3_nt: TGTGCCAGCAGCTTAGATCGAGCGGGAGGGCGCGAAGCACGATACGAGCAGTACTTC

clone_size: few
v_call: TRBV4-1
d_call: TRBD1
j_call: TRBJ2-7
cdr3_aa: CASSHAGTGTYEQYF
cdr3_nt: TGCGCCAGCAGCCATGCCGGGACAGGGACCTACGAGCAGTACTTC

clone_size: NA
v_call: TRBV7-9
d_call: TRBD1
j_call: TRBJ2-5
cdr3_aa: CADGAGGYETQYF
cdr3_nt: TGTGCCGATGGGGCAGGGGGCTACGAGACCCAGTACTTC

clone_size: NA
v_call: TRBV19
d_call: NA
j_call: TRBJ2-4
cdr3_aa: CASSMGPKLAKNIQYF
cdr3_nt: TGTGCCAGTAGTATGGGGCCTAAACTAGCCAAAAACATTCAGTACTTC

clone_size: NA
v_call: TRBV7-3
d_call: NA
j_call: TRBJ2-1
cdr3_aa: CASSQSPGGNEQFF
cdr3_nt: TGTGCCAGCAGCCAGAGCCCTGGGGGCAATGAGCAGTTCTTC

clone_size: NA
v_call: TRBV10-1
d_call: TRBD2
j_call: TRBJ2-2
cdr3_aa: CASKAGANGELFF
cdr3_nt: TGCGCCAGCAAAGCGGGGGCTAACGGGGAGCTGTTTTTT

clone_size: NA
v_call: TRBV27
d_call: TRBD1
j_call: TRBJ1-4
cdr3_aa: CASSRTGIGEKLFF
cdr3_nt: TGTGCCAGCAGCCGGACAGGGATCGGTGAAAAACTGTTTTTT

clone_size: NA
v_call: TRBV10-3
d_call: NA
j_call: TRBJ1-1
cdr3_aa: CAISEMGAEAFF
cdr3_nt: TGTGCCATCAGTGAGATGGGTGCAGAAGCTTTCTTT

clone_size: NA
v_call: TRBV27
d_call: TRBD2
j_call: TRBJ2-1
cdr3_aa: CASSHTSGRGTVEQFF
cdr3_nt: TGTGCCAGCAGTCACACTAGCGGACGTGGAACCGTCGAGCAGTTCTTC

clone_size: NA
v_call: TRBV4-2
d_call: TRBD1
j_call: TRBJ1-5
cdr3_aa: CASRSEDRGPYSNQPQHF
cdr3_nt: TGTGCCAGCAGGTCGGAAGACAGGGGGCCCTACAGCAATCAGCCCCAGCATTTT

clone_size: NA
v_call: TRBV7-9
d_call: TRBD2
j_call: TRBJ2-7
cdr3_aa: CASTISAGPAEQYF
cdr3_nt: TGTGCCAGCACCATTTCAGCGGGGCCTGCCGAGCAGTACTTC

clone_size: NA
v_call: TRBV29-1
d_call: TRBD1
j_call: TRBJ2-5
cdr3_aa: CSVNPRDSWQETQYF
cdr3_nt: TGCAGCGTCAACCCCCGGGACAGTTGGCAAGAGACCCAGTACTTC

clone_size: NA
v_call: TRBV2
d_call: NA
j_call: TRBJ2-2
cdr3_aa: CASSFSGRTGELFF
cdr3_nt: TGTGCCAGCAGTTTCTCCGGGAGAACCGGGGAGCTGTTTTTT

clone_size: NA
v_call: TRBV28
d_call: TRBD1
j_call: TRBJ2-7
cdr3_aa: CASSFGTGFSYEQYF
cdr3_nt: TGTGCCAGCAGTTTCGGGACAGGGTTCTCTTACGAGCAGTACTTC

clone_size: NA
v_call: TRBV5-4
d_call: NA
j_call: TRBJ2-2
cdr3_aa: CASSLAPAGGPGELFF
cdr3_nt: TGTGCCAGCAGCTTGGCCCCTGCCGGAGGCCCCGGGGAGCTGTTTTTT

clone_size: NA
v_call: TRBV11-2
d_call: NA
j_call: TRBJ2-7
cdr3_aa: CASSLSGPYEQYF
cdr3_nt: TGTGCCAGCAGCTTGAGCGGGCCCTACGAGCAGTACTTC

clone_size: NA
v_call: TRBV11-2
d_call: NA
j_call: TRBJ2-5
cdr3_aa: CASSSAGTEETQYF
cdr3_nt: TGTGCCAGCAGCTCCGCGGGGACAGAAGAGACCCAGTACTTC

clone_size: NA
v_call: TRBV7-3
d_call: NA
j_call: TRBJ2-7
cdr3_aa: CASSLNTSPYEQYF
cdr3_nt: TGTGCCAGCAGCTTAAATACCTCGCCCTACGAGCAGTACTTC